The T cell receptor beta chain described here comes from a study of graft-versus-host responses after intestinal transplantation. Across the whole study: Recipients uniformly received anti-thymocyte globulin induction, followed by tacrolimus and steroids for 3 to 4 years. General study findings and limits: When patients had graft-donor T cell macrochimerism, their allografts held high graft-versus-host to host-versus-graft clonal ratios. The authors found GvH clones in recipient marrow, some appearing first in ileum or blood. Researchers found peak circulating GvH clone levels linked to early post-transplant HvG declines.

The ends were cut back, 4 bases at V and 3 bases at J, with 9 bases in the middle. This CDR3 is 13 amino acids long. Germline V CDR1 and CDR2: SGHVS, FNYEAQ. Libraries were prepared by immunoSEQ multiplex PCR; TCRdb keeps only in-frame clonotypes and omits some of them. The table includes just under 90,000 clones, around 86% detected once. Concerning this clone: Its antigen is still unknown.

This chain uses TRBV7-6 with TRBJ1-2; possibly TRBD1 for D (6 bases). Sequencing used unstimulated CD8+ T cells sorted from spleen or lymph node cells, obtained before intestinal transplant. The TCR sequence derives from a human donor who received an intestinal transplant. The CDR3 region is CASSSSGDYGYTF. In DNA, the CDR3 is TGTGCCAGCAGCTCGTCAGGGGACTATGGCTACACCTTC. Based on the CDR3 plus reference TRBV7-6 and TRBJ1-2, the full variable domain is GAGVSQSPRYKVTKRGQDVALRCDPISGHVSLYWYRQALGQGPEFLTYFNYEAQQDKSGLPNDRFSAERPEGSISTLTIQRTEQRDSAMYRCASSSSGDYGYTFGSGTRLTVV.